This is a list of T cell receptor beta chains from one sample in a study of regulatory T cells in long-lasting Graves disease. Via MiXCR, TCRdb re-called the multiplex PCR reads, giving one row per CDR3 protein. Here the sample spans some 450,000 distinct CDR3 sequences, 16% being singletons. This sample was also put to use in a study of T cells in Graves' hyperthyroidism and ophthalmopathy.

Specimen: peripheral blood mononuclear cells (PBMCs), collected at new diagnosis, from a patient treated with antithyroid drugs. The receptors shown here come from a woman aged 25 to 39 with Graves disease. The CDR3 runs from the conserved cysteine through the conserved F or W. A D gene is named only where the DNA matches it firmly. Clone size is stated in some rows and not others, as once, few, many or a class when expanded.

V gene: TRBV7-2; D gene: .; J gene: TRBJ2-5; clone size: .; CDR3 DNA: TGTGCCAGCAGCCTCAGAGGGACCCTGGAGACCCAGTACTTC; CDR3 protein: CASSLRGTLETQYF
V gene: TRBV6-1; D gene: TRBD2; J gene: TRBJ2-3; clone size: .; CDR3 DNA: TGTGCCAGCAGACCGACGGGGGGGAATACGCAGTATTTT; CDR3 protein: CASRPTGGNTQYF
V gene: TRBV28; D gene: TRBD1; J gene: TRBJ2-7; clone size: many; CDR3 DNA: TGTGCCAGCAGAGAGGCGGGACAGGGAAGCTACGAGCAGTACTTC; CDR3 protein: CASREAGQGSYEQYF
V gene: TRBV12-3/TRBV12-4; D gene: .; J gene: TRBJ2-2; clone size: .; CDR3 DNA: TGTGCCAGCAGTTTCCTCAGGGACACCGGGGAGCTGTTTTTT; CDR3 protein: CASSFLRDTGELFF
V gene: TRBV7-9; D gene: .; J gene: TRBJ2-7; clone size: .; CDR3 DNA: TGTGCCAGCAGCTCCTCCCGGACAGCTTCCTACGAGCAGTACTTC; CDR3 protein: CASSSSRTASYEQYF
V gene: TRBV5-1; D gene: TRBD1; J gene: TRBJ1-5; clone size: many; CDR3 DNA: TGCGCCAGCAGCTTGTCGGGGACAGGGGATAATCAGCCCCAGCATTTT; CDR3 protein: CASSLSGTGDNQPQHF
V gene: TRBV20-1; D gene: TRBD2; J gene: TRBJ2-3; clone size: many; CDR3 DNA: TGCAGTGTGGGCTCCCCTAGCGGGTACACAGATACGCAGTATTTT; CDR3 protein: CSVGSPSGYTDTQYF
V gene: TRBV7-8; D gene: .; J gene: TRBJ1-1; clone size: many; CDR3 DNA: TGTGCCAGCAGCTTAGCGCAGGGGATGAACACTGAAGCTTTCTTT; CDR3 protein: CASSLAQGMNTEAFF
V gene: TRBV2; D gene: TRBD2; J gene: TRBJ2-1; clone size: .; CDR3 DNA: TGTGCCAGCAGGTATCGACTAGCGGGAGCGACGCGTATCCGGAACAATGAGCAGTTCTTC; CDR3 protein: CASRYRLAGATRIRNNEQFF
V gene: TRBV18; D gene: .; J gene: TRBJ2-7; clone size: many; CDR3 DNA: TGTGCCAGCTCACCAAGTGGGCGCCCCACCTACGAGCAGTACTTC; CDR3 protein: CASSPSGRPTYEQYF
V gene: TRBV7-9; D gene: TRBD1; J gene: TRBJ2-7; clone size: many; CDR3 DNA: TGTGCCAGCAGCTCGACCGGACAGGGGGCCAACGAGCAGTACTTC; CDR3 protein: CASSSTGQGANEQYF
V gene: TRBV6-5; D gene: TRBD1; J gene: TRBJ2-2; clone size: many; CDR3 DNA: TGTGCCAGCAGTTACGGGGACAGGGAGAACACCGGGGAGCTGTTTTTT; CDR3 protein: CASSYGDRENTGELFF
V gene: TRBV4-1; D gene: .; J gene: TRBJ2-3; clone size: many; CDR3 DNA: TGCGCCAGCAGCCTCGGTGGTGATAAAGATACGCAGTATTTT; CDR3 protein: CASSLGGDKDTQYF
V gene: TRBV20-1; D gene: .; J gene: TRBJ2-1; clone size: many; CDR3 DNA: TGCAGTGCTGGCCCAGGAGCGGACCATGGCCCTTTCTCCTACAATGAGCAGTTCTTC; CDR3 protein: CSAGPGADHGPFSYNEQFF
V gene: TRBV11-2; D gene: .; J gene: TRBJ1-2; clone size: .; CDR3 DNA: TGTGCCAGCAGCTCCCTCCGTAACTATGGCTACACCTTC; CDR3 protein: CASSSLRNYGYTF
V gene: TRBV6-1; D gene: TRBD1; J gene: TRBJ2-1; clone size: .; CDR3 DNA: TGTGCCAGCAGTCCTAGGGGGCGGGACAATGAGCAGTTCTTC; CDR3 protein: CASSPRGRDNEQFF
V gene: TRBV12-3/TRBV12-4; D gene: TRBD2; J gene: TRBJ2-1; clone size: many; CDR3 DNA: TGTGCCAGCAGACCCCCATTATCTAGCGGGAGGTACAATGAGCAGTTCTTC; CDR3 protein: CASRPPLSSGRYNEQFF
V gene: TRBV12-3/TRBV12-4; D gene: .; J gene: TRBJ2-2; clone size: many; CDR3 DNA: TGTGCCAGCAGTTTACCGACGTCCACCGGGGAGCTGTTTTTT; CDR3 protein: CASSLPTSTGELFF
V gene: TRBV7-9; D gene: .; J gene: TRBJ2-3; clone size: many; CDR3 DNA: TGTGCCAGCAGCTTAGCCCCAGGGAGAGAGGGCGGTACACAGTATTTT; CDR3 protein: CASSLAPGREGGTQYF
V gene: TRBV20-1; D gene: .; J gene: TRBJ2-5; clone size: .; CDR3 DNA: TGCAGTGCCCCCGCCGAAGGCGGAGGGACCCAGTACTTC; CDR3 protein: CSAPAEGGGTQYF
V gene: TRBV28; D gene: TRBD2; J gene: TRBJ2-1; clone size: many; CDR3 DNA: TGTGCCAGCAGTGGGACTAGCCCCTACAATGAGCAGTTCTTC; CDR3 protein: CASSGTSPYNEQFF
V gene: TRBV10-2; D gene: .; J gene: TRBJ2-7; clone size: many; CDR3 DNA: TGCGCCAGCATCCCTAGCTCAGGGGCAGGTTCGTACGAGCAGTACTTC; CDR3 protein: CASIPSSGAGSYEQYF
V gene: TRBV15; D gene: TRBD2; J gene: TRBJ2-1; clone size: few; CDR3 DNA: TGTGCCACCAGCAGAGATAGGGGACTAGCGGGAGGCAAACCCTACAATGAGCAGTTCTTC; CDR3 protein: CATSRDRGLAGGKPYNEQFF
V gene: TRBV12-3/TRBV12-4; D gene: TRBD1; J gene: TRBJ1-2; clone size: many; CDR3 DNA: TGTGCCAGCAGCCCCGTCGGGACAGCCTATGGCTACACCTTC; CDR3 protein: CASSPVGTAYGYTF
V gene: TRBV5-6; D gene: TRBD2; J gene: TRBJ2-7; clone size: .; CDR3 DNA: TGTGCCAGCAGCTTGTCGGGAGGAGGAGACGAGCAGTACTTC; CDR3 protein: CASSLSGGGDEQYF
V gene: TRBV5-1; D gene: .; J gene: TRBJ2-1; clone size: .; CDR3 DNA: TGCGCCAGCAGTTCGGGACTGAGCGGCAATGAGCAGTTCTTC; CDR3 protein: CASSSGLSGNEQFF
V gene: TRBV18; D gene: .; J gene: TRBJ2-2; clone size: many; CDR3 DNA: TGTGCCAGCTCACCACTCACCGGGGAGCTGTTTTTT; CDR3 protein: CASSPLTGELFF
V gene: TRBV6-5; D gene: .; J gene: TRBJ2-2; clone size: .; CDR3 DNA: TGTGCCAGCAGTTACTCGACCGGGTCTAGCGCTACCTTCACCGGGGAGCTGTTTTTT; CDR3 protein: CASSYSTGSSATFTGELFF
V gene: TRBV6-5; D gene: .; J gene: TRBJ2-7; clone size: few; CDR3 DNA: TGTGCCAGCAGTTACTCGACGATGGGTACCTTCCCTTGCGAGCAGTACTTC; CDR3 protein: CASSYSTMGTFPCEQYF
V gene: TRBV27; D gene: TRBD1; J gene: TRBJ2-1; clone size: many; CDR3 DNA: TGTGCCAGCAGTTTGGGACAGGGGTTCCATGAGCAGTTCTTC; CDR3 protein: CASSLGQGFHEQFF
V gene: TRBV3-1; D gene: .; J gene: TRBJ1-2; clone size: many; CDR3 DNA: TGTGCCAGCAGCCAGATGGGGGCAGGGGGCTACACCTTC; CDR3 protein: CASSQMGAGGYTF
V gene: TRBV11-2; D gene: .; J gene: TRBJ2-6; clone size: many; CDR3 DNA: TGTGCCAGCAGTCGCCTGGCGGGGACCGGGGCCAACGTCCTGACTTTC; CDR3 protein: CASSRLAGTGANVLTF
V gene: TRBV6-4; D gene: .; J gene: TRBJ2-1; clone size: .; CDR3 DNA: TGTGCCAGCAGTGAGACTCCCGAAAGGAATGAGCAGTTCTTC; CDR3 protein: CASSETPERNEQFF
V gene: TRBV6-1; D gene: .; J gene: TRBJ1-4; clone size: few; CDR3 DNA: TGTGCCAGCAGTGAAAGCCCCAGCCAGAATGAAAAACTGTTTTTT; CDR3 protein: CASSESPSQNEKLFF
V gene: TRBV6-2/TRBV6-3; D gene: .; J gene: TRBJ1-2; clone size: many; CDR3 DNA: TGTGCCAGCAGTTACTGGTCCGTCGCGGTCAACTATGGCTACACCTTC; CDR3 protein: CASSYWSVAVNYGYTF
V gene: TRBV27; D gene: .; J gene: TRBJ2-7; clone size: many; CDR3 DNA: TGTGCCAGCAGTTTAGTCGGTGGGGAGCAGTACTTC; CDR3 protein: CASSLVGGEQYF
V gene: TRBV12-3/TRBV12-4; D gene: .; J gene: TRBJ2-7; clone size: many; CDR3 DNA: TGTGCCAGCAGCCTCGGACAGTCAGTGTACGAGCAGTACTTC; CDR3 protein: CASSLGQSVYEQYF
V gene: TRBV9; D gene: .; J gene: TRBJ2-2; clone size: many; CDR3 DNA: TGTGCCAGCAGCGTAGTTGGGTCGATGGGCGGGGAGCTGTTTTTT; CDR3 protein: CASSVVGSMGGELFF
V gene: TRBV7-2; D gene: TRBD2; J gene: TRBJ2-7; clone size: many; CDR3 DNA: TGTGCCAGCAGCTTATCCCGGACTAGCGGGAGGGGTTACGAGCAGTACTTC; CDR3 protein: CASSLSRTSGRGYEQYF
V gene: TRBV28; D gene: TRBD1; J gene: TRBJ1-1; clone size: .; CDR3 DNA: TGTGCCAGCAGTTTACCCGGGACAGGGGGCCACACTGAAGCTTTCTTT; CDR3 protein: CASSLPGTGGHTEAFF
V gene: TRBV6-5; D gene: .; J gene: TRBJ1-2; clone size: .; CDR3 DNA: TGTGCCAGCAGTTACGGCCGAAACTATGGCTACACCTTC; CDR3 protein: CASSYGRNYGYTF
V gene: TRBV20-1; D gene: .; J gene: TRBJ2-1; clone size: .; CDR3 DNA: TGCAGCCCGGGACTCTACAATGAGCAGTTCTTC; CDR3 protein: CSPGLYNEQFF
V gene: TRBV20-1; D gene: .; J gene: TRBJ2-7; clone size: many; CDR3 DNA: TGCAGTGCTTTAAAGGCCGGGACGTCCTACGAGCAGTACTTC; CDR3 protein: CSALKAGTSYEQYF
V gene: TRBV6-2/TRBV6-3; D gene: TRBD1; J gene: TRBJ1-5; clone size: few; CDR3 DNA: TGTGCCAGCAGCCTCGGCGACAGGGGGGTTCAGCCCCAGCATTTT; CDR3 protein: CASSLGDRGVQPQHF
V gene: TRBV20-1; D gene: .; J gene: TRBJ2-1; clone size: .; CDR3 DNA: TGCAGTGCTGATAGGACAGTGAACAATGAGCAGTTCTTC; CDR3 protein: CSADRTVNNEQFF
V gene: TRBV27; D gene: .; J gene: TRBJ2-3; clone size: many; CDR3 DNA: TGTGCCAGCAGTTTAGGCACAGCGGCCACAGATACGCAGTATTTT; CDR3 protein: CASSLGTAATDTQYF
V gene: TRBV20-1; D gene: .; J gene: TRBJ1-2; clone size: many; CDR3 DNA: TGCAGTGCTAGACCACTTATCGACAGGCACTATGGCTACACCTTC; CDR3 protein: CSARPLIDRHYGYTF
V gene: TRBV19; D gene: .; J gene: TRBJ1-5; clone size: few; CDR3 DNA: TGTGCCAGTAGTGTGGGACATCAGCCCCAGCATTTT; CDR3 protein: CASSVGHQPQHF
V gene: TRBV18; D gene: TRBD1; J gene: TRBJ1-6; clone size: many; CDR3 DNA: TGTGCCAGCTCATCGACAGGGGTGGATTCACCCCTCCACTTT; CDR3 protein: CASSSTGVDSPLHF
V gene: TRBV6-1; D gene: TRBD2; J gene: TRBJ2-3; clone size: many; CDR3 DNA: TGTGCCAGCAGCCGCGCTAGCGGGAGAAGGACAGATACGCAGTATTTT; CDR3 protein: CASSRASGRRTDTQYF
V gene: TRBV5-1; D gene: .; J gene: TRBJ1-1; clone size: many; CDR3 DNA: TGCGCCAGCAGCACGGACAGAGGAATGAACACTGAAGCTTTCTTT; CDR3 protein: CASSTDRGMNTEAFF
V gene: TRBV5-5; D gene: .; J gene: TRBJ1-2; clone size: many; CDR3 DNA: TGTGCCAGCAGCTCGGACGGGACCTATGGCTACACCTTC; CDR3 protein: CASSSDGTYGYTF
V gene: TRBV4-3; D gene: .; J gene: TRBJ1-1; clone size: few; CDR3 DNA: TGCGCCAGCAGCGCAATCGGAGAAACCGATTCTGAAGCTTTCTTT; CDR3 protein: CASSAIGETDSEAFF
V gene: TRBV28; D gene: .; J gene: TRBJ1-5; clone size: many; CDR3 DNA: TGTGCCAGCAATCCCAGCAATCAGCCCCAGCATTTT; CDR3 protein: CASNPSNQPQHF